The 22 T cell receptor beta chains given below trace back to one sample, sequenced in a study of technical replicates of blood from several donors (dated by TCRdb to the late 2010s). Library prep was done by the immunoSEQ multiplex PCR assay. The table comes from immuneACCESS by way of TCRdb, which keeps in-frame sequences with V and J called. Part of the clones is missing from these tables; in studies checked, under half for an unresolved V gene and the rest for unknown reasons. The sample table records tens of thousands of clones; roughly 91% of these occur just once. Of the sample, about 0.4% is held by the ten largest clones. Sequencing was done on a sample of T cells isolated from PBMCs. Receptor source: a human donor in good health.

The CDR3 reads CASSLDLGQPPYEQYF. As DNA, the CDR3 is TGTGCCAGCAGCTTGGACTTAGGACAGCCCCCCTACGAGCAGTACTTC. The V gene is TRBV5-4, the J gene TRBJ2-7, with a possible D match to TRBD1 (6 bases). V was cut by 0 bases and J by 2 bases, with 15 bases left in between. Germline CDR1 reads SGHNT; CDR2 reads YYREEE (reference sequence). The CDR3 runs to 16 residues.

The V gene is TRBV5-4, the J gene TRBJ1-2; 8 bases fit TRBD1. The CDR3 contains 15 residues. CDR1 is SGHNT and CDR2 is YYREEE in the germline V gene (reference sequence). V lost 0 bases to trimming and J lost 4 bases; unmatched junction nucleotides: 5. CDR3 sequence reads: CASSLALQGGYGYTF. The CDR3, as DNA: TGTGCCAGCAGCTTGGCACTACAGGGGGGCTATGGCTACACCTTC.

The chain has TRBV7-3 and TRBJ2-2, with TRBD2 identical over 13 bases. The CDR3 is 18 residues long. CDR1 is SGHTA, CDR2 FQGTGA, per germline. V shed 0 bases, J shed 6 bases, and the junction held 7 bases outside the gene matches. CDR3 DNA: TGTGCCAGCAGCTTAACTGGACTAGCGGGAGTAGGTGCCGGGGAGCTGTTTTTT. Its protein is CASSLTGLAGVGAGELFF.

This clone was seen a single time. This rearrangement joins TRBV2 to TRBJ2-5; 9 bases map to TRBD1. Germline loops: CDR1 SNHLY, CDR2 FYNNEI. With V trimmed by 2 bases and J by 6 bases, 16 bases remained unmatched. This CDR3 has 18 residues. The CDR3 DNA reads as TGTGCCAGCAGTGAAAATATGTGGGGGGACAGGGCTGGAAAGACCCAGTACTTC. Translated: CASSENMWGDRAGKTQYF.

The V call is TRBV28, the J call TRBJ2-7; TRBD1 matches at 7 bases. Germline assignment: CDR1 MDHEN and CDR2 SYDVKM. The trim removed 2 bases at V and 4 bases at J, leaving 14 bases unmatched. The CDR3 totals 17 residues. The CDR3 here is CASSLGLGGVFTYEQYF. In nucleotides, the CDR3 is TGTGCCAGCAGTTTAGGGTTAGGGGGCGTTTTTACTTACGAGCAGTACTTC.

The rearrangement joins TRBV5-4 to TRBJ2-3; D gene uncertain. The V gene's germline CDR1 is SGHNT and CDR2 YYREEE (reference sequence). The V and J ends lost 2 bases and 3 bases respectively, with 7 bases between them. The CDR3 covers 13 residues. CDR3 region: CASSFAATDTQYF. The CDR3 coding sequence is TGTGCCAGCAGCTTTGCGGCGACAGATACGCAGTATTTT.

V and J are TRBV7-6 and TRBJ2-1; the match to TRBD2 covers 7 bases. CDR3 length: 16 residues. V gave up 7 bases and J gave up 7 bases; unmatched junction bases: 16. From germline, CDR1 is SGHVS and CDR2 FNYEAQ. CDR3 bases: TGTGCCAGCATGCTTGGCGGGGGTTTGGTTGGGAATGAGCAGTTCTTC. It encodes CASMLGGGLVGNEQFF.

V usage is TRBV5-1 and J usage is TRBJ2-5, with D perhaps matching TRBD2 (7 bases). CDR3 size: 16 residues. Germline V CDR1 and CDR2: SGHRS, YFSETQ. V was pared by 4 bases and J by 2 bases, with 18 bases between. The CDR3 spells CASSAGASGGQETQYF. The DNA for the CDR3 is TGCGCCAGCAGCGCGGGGGCTTCGGGGGGACAAGAGACCCAGTACTTC.

J is TRBJ2-7 and V is TRBV30; 7 bases map to TRBD2. Germline V CDR1 and CDR2: GTSNPN, SVGIG (reference sequence). The V gene end was trimmed by 0 bases and the J gene end by 0 bases; junction bases not matched to a gene: 26. This CDR3 contains 22 residues. CDR3 amino acids: CAWSVTSWAMRELTLSSYEQYF. The CDR3 DNA sequence: TGTGCCTGGAGTGTGACTAGTTGGGCTATGCGGGAGCTTACATTAAGCTCCTACGAGCAGTACTTC. Full variable domain (outside the CDR3, taken from reference TRBV30 and TRBJ2-7): SQTIHQWPATLVQPVGSPLSLECTVEGTSNPNLYWYRQAAGRGLQLLFYSVGIGQISSEVPQNLSASRPQDRQFILSSKKLLLSDSGFYLCAWSVTSWAMRELTLSSYEQYFGPGTRLTVT.

About this clone: Distinct nucleotide sequences in the sample also encode this CDR3. CDR3 residues: CASSESLSTEAFF. The DNA for the CDR3 is TGTGCCAGCAGTGAATCTCTGAGCACTGAAGCTTTCTTT. The genes are TRBV25-1 and TRBJ1-1; D ambiguous. CDR1 MGHDK and CDR2 SYGVNS come from the germline V gene. The V end lost 1 base, the J end lost 4 bases, and 7 bases lay between the germline ends. The CDR3 consists of 13 residues.

This chain joins TRBV5-6 and TRBJ2-1; the D gene is possibly TRBD2 (6 bases). V gave up 2 bases and J gave up 6 bases, with 9 bases separating them. This CDR3 spans 13 amino acids. CDR1 and CDR2 from the germline V gene are SGHDT and YYEEEE. The CDR3 coding sequence is TGTGCCAGCAGCTTAGCTAGCGCCAATGAGCAGTTCTTC. Its translation is CASSLASANEQFF.

The CDR3 DNA follows: TGTGCCAGCAGCCCGACAGGGTTTACCACTGAAGCTTTCTTT. It yields the protein CASSPTGFTTEAFF. The rearrangement links TRBV6-1 to TRBJ1-1; 7 bases map to TRBD1. Germline lookup yields CDR1 MNHNS and CDR2 SASEGT. This CDR3 contains 14 residues. V shed 6 bases and J 4 bases; nucleotides not matched to a gene: 8.

V and J are TRBV30 and TRBJ2-1; 9 bases agree with TRBD1. Losses at the gene ends were 5 bases for V and 8 bases for J; bases not matched to a gene: 7. CDR1 is GTSNPN and CDR2 is SVGIG in the germline V gene (reference sequence). This CDR3 is 13 amino acids long. The CDR3 nucleotides are TGTGCCTGGCGGGACAGGGCAGAGCATGAGCAGTTCTTC. It yields the protein CAWRDRAEHEQFF.

The chain recombines TRBV7-3 with TRBJ1-5, with a tentative D call TRBD1 (5 bases). CDR1 is SGHTA, CDR2 FQGTGA, per germline. This CDR3 spans 13 amino acids. With 1 base removed from V and 7 bases from J, the gap between germline ends came to 8 bases. The CDR3 loop is CASSLNRFQPQHF. In nucleotides, the CDR3 is TGTGCCAGCAGCTTAAACAGGTTCCAGCCCCAGCATTTT.

The V call is TRBV5-1, the J call TRBJ1-2; TRBD1 might be the D (5 bases). CDR3 length: 13 amino acids. Germline-derived CDR1 and CDR2 are SGHRS and YFSETQ. Between the trimmed V and J ends, which lost 5 bases and 1 base, there was a span of 9 bases. The CDR3 DNA is TGCGCCAGCAGAGTGGACATTAACTATGGCTACACCTTC. Protein: CASRVDINYGYTF. The entire variable domain, with the rest obtained from reference TRBV5-1 and TRBJ1-2, is as follows: KAGVTQTPRYLIKTRGQQVTLSCSPISGHRSVSWYQQTPGQGLQFLFEYFSETQRNKGNFPGRFSGRQFSNSRSEMNVSTLELGDSALYLCASRVDINYGYTFGSGTRLTVV.

The rearrangement links TRBV28 to TRBJ2-7; 13 positions match TRBD2. Unmatched junction bases numbered 7, after V lost 3 bases and J lost 11 bases. This CDR3 is built from 14 residues. Germline CDR1 is MDHEN and CDR2 is SYDVKM. DNA of the CDR3: TGTGCCAGCAGTTTCGGACTAGCGGGAGCCAACGAGTACTTC. It encodes CASSFGLAGANEYF.

This sequence joins TRBV15 and TRBJ2-7; 7 nucleotides match TRBD1. The CDR3 is 15 residues long. V was clipped by 0 bases and J by 4 bases; unmatched bases: 6. Germline values: CDR1 LNHNV, CDR2 YYDKDF (reference sequence). The CDR3 sequence is CATSREDRVGYEQYF. CDR3 coding DNA: TGTGCCACCAGCAGAGAAGACAGGGTAGGATACGAGCAGTACTTC.

The rearrangement joins TRBV7-2 to TRBJ1-1; D is perhaps TRBD1 (5 bases). This CDR3 has 15 residues. V lost 1 base and J 0 bases, leaving 9 bases between the germline ends. CDR1 SGHTA and CDR2 FQGNSA come from the germline V gene. The CDR3 loop reads CASSLGGGLNTEAFF. The CDR3 nucleotides are TGTGCCAGCAGCTTAGGGGGGGGTTTGAACACTGAAGCTTTCTTT.

In this sample, this clone turned up once. The gene calls are TRBV27 and TRBJ1-1; D might be TRBD1 (5 bases). Between the trimmed V and J ends, which lost 0 bases and 0 bases, there was a span of 8 bases. The CDR3 spans 15 residues. Germline V gene sequence: CDR1 MNHEY, CDR2 SMNVEV (reference sequence). The CDR3 reads CASSLSGGMNTEAFF. The DNA for the CDR3 is TGTGCCAGCAGTTTATCGGGGGGTATGAACACTGAAGCTTTCTTT.

The rearrangement joins TRBV7-3 to TRBJ1-2; D not certain. Per the germline V gene, CDR1 is SGHTA and CDR2 is FQGTGA. This CDR3 is built from 14 residues. V was trimmed by 5 bases and J by 0 bases, leaving 10 bases between them. The CDR3 reads CASSPTASNYGYTF. The CDR3 DNA reads as TGTGCCAGCAGCCCAACAGCCTCTAACTATGGCTACACCTTC.

The V gene is TRBV30, the J gene TRBJ1-1; 8 bases line up with TRBD1. Germline CDR1 reads GTSNPN; CDR2 reads SVGIG (reference sequence). The CDR3 has 12 residues. V shed 1 base, J shed 12 bases, and the junction held 7 bases outside the gene matches. The CDR3 DNA is TGTGCCTGGAGTGAAAATACAGGGGGAACTTTCTTT. It encodes CAWSENTGGTFF.

V gene TRBV7-3 combines with J gene TRBJ2-7; 7 positions agree with TRBD2. The V gene end was trimmed by 3 bases and the J gene end by 3 bases; junction bases not matched to a gene: 2. Germline values: CDR1 SGHTA, CDR2 FQGTGA. CDR3 length: 13 residues. CDR3 region: CASSFGLGYEQYF. CDR3 DNA: TGTGCCAGCAGCTTCGGACTAGGCTACGAGCAGTACTTC.